This T cell receptor (beta chain) emerged from a study of blood T cells in healthy people across ages. The CDR3 is made up of 15 amino acids. The germline CDR1 and CDR2 sequences are MDHEN and SYDVKM. With a J-beta primer mix and a sample-barcoded 5' primer, a second PCR ran roughly 6 to 11 cycles. TCRdb recomputed calls from the 5' RACE reads with MiXCR, one row per CDR3 protein. The sample has about 1.7 million distinct CDR3 sequences, approximately 30% seen once. Worth noting for this clonotype: One base away lies a much larger clone, so this may be a sequencing read error.

This TCR was sampled from a woman under 40 in good health. Sequences were obtained from blood. V usage is TRBV28 and J usage is TRBJ2-7; TRBD1 matches at 8 bases. The tail of the sequence fits TRBJ2-5 better, so the J call may be wrong. This CDR3 is CTSRIEDRVGETQYF. DNA of the CDR3: TGTACCAGCCGGATTGAGGACAGGGTTGGGGAGACCCAGTACTTC.